This T cell receptor beta chain was obtained from a study of blood T cell repertoires in COVID-19. On the study more broadly: Nucleic acid was either cDNA or gDNA, and it came from T cells, B-cell-depleted T cells, or PBMCs.

Some clones are missing from TCRdb's copy, which holds only in-frame ones; the method was immunoSEQ multiplex PCR. The sample lists some 190,000 clones; around 76% were seen once. Followed over time, Seattle patients had been enrolled while infection was active. V lost 2 bases and J lost 3; bases outside the gene matches: 1. CDR1 MNHNY and CDR2 SVGAGI come from the germline V gene (reference sequence). The CDR3 is 13 amino acids. The V call is TRBV6-6, the J call TRBJ2-7; 7 nucleotides align to TRBD1. The clonotype was recovered from a woman in her fifties or sixties with COVID-19, enrolled during active disease. The sample consisted of peripheral blood. CDR3: CASSYGDSYEQYV. In nucleotides, the CDR3 is TGTGCCAGCAGTTACGGGGACAGCTACGAGCAGTACGTC.